The 22 T cell receptor beta chains presented below share a single source sample, sequenced in a study of early T cells in non-severe SARS-CoV-2 infection. One entry per CDR3 protein results from TCRdb running MiXCR on the 5' RACE reads. Counted here are some 67,000 distinct CDR3 sequences, about 9.1% occurring once; the ten biggest clones make up around 15%. The source was whole blood, collected at baseline. The receptors come from an adult who was a healthcare worker with PCR-confirmed SARS-CoV-2 infection or an uninfected control (not recorded which).

The rearrangement joins TRBV19 to TRBJ2-1; TRBD1 matches 8 bases. The V segment lost 5 bases and the J segment 6 bases; nucleotides outside the gene matches: 3. The CDR3 is 13 amino acids. The V gene's germline CDR1 is LNHDA and CDR2 SQIVND (reference sequence). The CDR3 reads CASSGTGGNEQFF. CDR3 DNA sequence: TGTGCCAGTAGTGGAACAGGGGGCAATGAGCAGTTCTTC.

The V call is TRBV30, the J call TRBJ2-7, with D possibly called TRBD1 or TRBD2 (5 bases each). Germline CDR1 reads GTSNPN; CDR2 reads SVGIG (reference sequence). The CDR3 sequence is 13 residues long. V was pared by 1 base and J by 0 bases, with 7 bases between. The DNA for the CDR3 is TGTGCCTGGAGTGACGGGGCCTCCTACGAGCAGTACTTC. Amino acid sequence: CAWSDGASYEQYF.

This clonotype appeared many times. This chain connects TRBV20-1 to TRBJ2-2; D uncertain. CDR3 length equals 15 residues. Germline V CDR1 and CDR2: DFQATT, SNEGSKA (reference sequence). The V end lost 5 bases, the J end lost 1 base, and 14 bases lay between the germline ends. The CDR3 DNA sequence: TGCAGTGCTTCCCCGCTTGAGGTGAACACCGGGGAGCTGTTTTTT. It codes for CSASPLEVNTGELFF.

This clonotype showed up just a few times. The chain employs TRBV7-2 and TRBJ2-1; D may be TRBD1 (5 bases). Germline V CDR1 and CDR2: SGHTA, FQGNSA. This CDR3 has 14 amino acids. V lost 5 bases and J lost 7, with 15 bases in between. CDR3 nucleotides: TGTGCCAGCAGCCCAGGGCAGATAGGGAATGAGCAGTTCTTC. It encodes CASSPGQIGNEQFF. Full variable domain (remainder filled in from reference TRBV7-2 and TRBJ2-1): GAGVSQSPSNKVTEKGKDVELRCDPISGHTALYWYRQSLGQGLEFLIYFQGNSAPDKSGLPSDRFSAERTGGSVSTLTIQRTQQEDSAVYLCASSPGQIGNEQFFGPGTRLTVL.

Many counts were recorded for this clonotype. The V call is TRBV5-6, the J call TRBJ1-4; 8 bases map to TRBD1. Germline values: CDR1 SGHDT, CDR2 YYEEEE. V shed 0 bases and J 10 bases; nucleotides not matched to a gene: 5. The CDR3 is 14 residues long. The CDR3 region has the DNA TGTGCCAGCAGCTTGGGACAGGGGATCGGAAAACTGTTTTTT. Its protein is CASSLGQGIGKLFF.

In its sample, this clonotype was seen a few times. J is TRBJ2-7 and V is TRBV6-2 or TRBV6-3; 10 bases fit TRBD1. The V gene end was trimmed by 9 bases and the J gene end by 5 bases; junction bases not matched to a gene: 10. The germline V gene encodes CDR1 MNHEY and CDR2 SVGEGT. The CDR3 covers 14 residues. In DNA, the CDR3 is TGTGCCAGTGTTCACCGGGACAGGGGTAACGAGCAGTACTTC. As protein: CASVHRDRGNEQYF.

This chain joins TRBV30 and TRBJ1-5, with 10 bases that match TRBD1. Per germline, CDR1 GTSNPN and CDR2 SVGIG (reference sequence). V trimming: 6 bases; J trimming: 5 bases; junction bases outside the gene matches: 7. This CDR3 spans 14 amino acids. CDR3 region: CACSSGQGYQPQHF. DNA for the CDR3: TGTGCCTGTTCATCGGGACAGGGGTATCAGCCCCAGCATTTT. Complete variable domain (other parts from reference TRBV30 and TRBJ1-5): SQTIHQWPATLVQPVGSPLSLECTVEGTSNPNLYWYRQAAGRGLQLLFYSVGIGQISSEVPQNLSASRPQDRQFILSSKKLLLSDSGFYLCACSSGQGYQPQHFGDGTRLSIL.

This clonotype was seen repeatedly, ten times or more. CDR3 protein: CASSSPGTGTYEQYF. The CDR3 coding sequence is TGTGCCAGCAGTTCCCCCGGGACAGGGACCTACGAGCAGTACTTC. This chain joins TRBV27 and TRBJ2-7, with 9 bases matching TRBD1. CDR3 length equals 15 residues. V was pared by 4 bases and J by 2 bases, with 6 bases of the junction left unmatched. The V gene's germline CDR1 is MNHEY and CDR2 SMNVEV (reference sequence).

The sample holds many counts of this clonotype. J is TRBJ2-7 and V is TRBV28; no clear D gene. This CDR3 has 13 residues. V was clipped by 2 bases and J by 3 bases, with 8 bases between them. The germline V gene has CDR1 MDHEN and CDR2 SYDVKM. The CDR3 loop is CASSLGPNYEQYF. Written as DNA, the CDR3 is TGTGCCAGCAGTTTAGGTCCGAACTACGAGCAGTACTTC.

The chain is built from TRBV28 and TRBJ1-1, with D uncertain. There are 13 residues in the CDR3. Per germline, CDR1 MDHEN and CDR2 SYDVKM. V was cut by 2 bases and J by 10 bases, with 14 bases left in between. CDR3 in DNA: TGTGCCAGCAGTTTACAGACACGGTCGAGAGCTTTCTTT. Its protein product is CASSLQTRSRAFF.

The chain recombines TRBV18 with TRBJ1-3, with 9 bases lining up with TRBD1. The CDR3 has 17 amino acids. In germline, CDR1 is KGHSH, CDR2 LQKENI. Germline trimming cut 3 bases from V and 2 bases from J; bases unmatched to any gene: 8. CDR3 amino acids: CASSPGQGAIAGNTIYF. CDR3 bases: TGTGCCAGCTCACCGGGACAGGGAGCGATAGCTGGAAACACCATATATTTT. Combining the CDR3 with reference TRBV18 and TRBJ1-3 gives the whole variable domain NAGVMQNPRHLVRRRGQEARLRCSPMKGHSHVYWYRQLPEEGLKFMVYLQKENIIDESGMPKERFSAEFPKEGPSILRIQQVVRGDSAAYFCASSPGQGAIAGNTIYFGEGSWLTVV.

This clonotype was found many times. The chain combines TRBV12-3 or TRBV12-4 with TRBJ1-1; 9 bases match TRBD1. Trimming took 3 bases from V and 5 from J; bases not matched to a gene: 10. CDR3 size: 16 residues. CDR3 region: CASSLASGTGITEAFF. CDR3 nucleotides: TGTGCCAGCAGTTTGGCCTCCGGGACAGGGATTACTGAAGCTTTCTTT.

This clonotype was found many times. The J gene is TRBJ2-1, the V gene TRBV29-1; D is perhaps TRBD1 or TRBD2 (5 bases each). This CDR3 comprises 10 residues. The germline V and J ends were trimmed by 4 bases and 9 bases, with 7 bases remaining between them. In germline, CDR1 is SQVTM, CDR2 ANQGSEA. The CDR3 loop reads CSVGGSEQFF. The CDR3 bases are TGCAGCGTTGGGGGGAGTGAGCAGTTCTTC.

This clonotype was detected only a few times. The chain links TRBV21-1 to TRBJ2-1; TRBD1, as called in the table, went unchecked against the DNA. TRBV21-1 is described as a pseudogene. This CDR3 has 14 residues. The CDR3 sequence is CASSRDGWGNEQFF. CDR3 DNA sequence: TGTGCCAGCAGCCGGGACGGCTGGGGAAATGAGCAGTTCTTC.

The rearrangement joins TRBV6-6 to TRBJ2-7, with D maybe TRBD2 (5 bases). Germline V lookup: CDR1 MNHNY, CDR2 SVGAGI (reference sequence). V lost 3 bases, J lost 0 bases, and 12 bases lay in between. The CDR3 length is 15 residues. CDR3 DNA: TGTGCCAGCAGTTATACCACGGGGAGCTCCTACGAGCAGTACTTC. It yields the protein CASSYTTGSSYEQYF.

In its sample, this clonotype was seen many times. The chain recombines TRBV7-8 with TRBJ2-7, with 11 bases fitting TRBD2. The CDR3 is 17 amino acids. V was clipped by 1 base and J by 6 bases; unmatched bases: 11. Germline-derived CDR1 and CDR2 are SGHVS and FQNEAQ. This chain's CDR3 is CASSLVAASGRPSEQYF. CDR3 coding DNA: TGTGCCAGCAGCTTAGTGGCGGCTAGCGGGAGGCCGTCCGAGCAGTACTTC.

V and J are TRBV7-2 and TRBJ2-7; D may correspond to TRBD1 or TRBD2 (6 bases each). The CDR3 loop spans 14 amino acids. V dropped 4 bases and J dropped 0 bases, with 10 bases sitting between them. The germline CDR1 and CDR2 sequences are SGHTA and FQGNSA. The CDR3 sequence: CASSSKGGSYEQYF. The CDR3 DNA is TGTGCCAGCAGCTCAAAGGGGGGCTCCTACGAGCAGTACTTC.

This clonotype was seen more than once but under ten times. The genes are TRBV7-2 and TRBJ1-6; 9 bases agree with TRBD1. Per the germline V gene, CDR1 is SGHTA and CDR2 is FQGNSA. V dropped 7 bases and J dropped 9; count of bases not matched to a gene: 10. The CDR3 loop spans 15 amino acids. The CDR3 sequence is CASTPQGARGSPLHF. The CDR3 DNA reads as TGTGCCAGCACCCCACAGGGGGCTCGGGGTTCACCCCTCCACTTT.

This rearrangement joins TRBV20-1 to TRBJ2-3; D is possibly TRBD2 (6 bases). This CDR3 is 14 amino acids long. The germline V and J ends were trimmed by 2 bases and 1 base, with 10 bases remaining between them. In germline, CDR1 is DFQATT, CDR2 SNEGSKA (reference sequence). CDR3 sequence reads: CSARSWEGTDTQYF. CDR3 sequence (DNA): TGCAGTGCTAGATCGTGGGAGGGCACAGATACGCAGTATTTT.

This rearrangement joins TRBV14 to TRBJ1-1; D might be TRBD1 (5 bases). Looked up from germline, CDR1 is SGHDN and CDR2 is FVKESK. The CDR3 loop spans 15 amino acids. Deletions cut 1 base from V and 8 bases from J, with 17 bases between. This chain's CDR3 is CASSQVLGPLGEAFF. CDR3 nucleotide sequence: TGTGCCAGCAGCCAAGTTTTGGGGCCCCTGGGCGAAGCTTTCTTT.

This clonotype was counted many times. The chain links TRBV9 to TRBJ2-5; D is unclear. V lost 0 bases and J 4 bases, leaving 10 bases between the germline ends. The CDR3 is 14 amino acids. Per germline, CDR1 SGDLS and CDR2 YYNGEE. The DNA of the CDR3 is TGTGCCAGCAGCGTAGAGGGCGGCCTAGAGACCCAGTACTTC. The encoded protein is CASSVEGGLETQYF.

This clonotype has more than one count but fewer than ten. CDR3 DNA: TGTGCCATCAGGAAACAGGGCCCCTACGAGCAGTACTTC. Translation gives CAIRKQGPYEQYF. This sequence joins TRBV10-3 and TRBJ2-7; D perhaps matches TRBD1 (6 bases). The germline V and J ends were trimmed by 6 bases and 2 bases, with 11 bases remaining between them. This CDR3 has 13 amino acids. Per germline, CDR1 ENHRY and CDR2 SYGVKD.